The clone carrying this TCR beta chain was recorded a few times. As yet, its antigen is unknown. These data are taken from a study of T-cell memory formation after mild COVID-19. Points from the study as a whole: There was a balanced CD4/CD8 profile in clones contracting day 15 to 85, and later expanders leaned CD4+. Pre-infection memory showed some responding clones, and this suggested that cross-reactive memory joined.

Germline V gene data show CDR1 as SGHRS and CDR2 as YFSETQ. The CDR3 has 14 amino acids. The V gene lost 4 bases and the J gene lost 2 bases, with 11 bases spanning the gap. Each CDR3 protein gets one entry after TCRdb re-called the 5' RACE reads with MiXCR. The data hold roughly 350,000 distinct CDR3 sequences, with 21% observed a single time. This chain joins TRBV5-1 and TRBJ2-3; a weak D match, TRBD2 (5 bases). Sequenced material: PBMCs or a T cell subset sorted from them (not recorded which). The TCR originated in an adult woman who had mild COVID-19 (a few samples of this study predate the infection). Cell type and time point are not known. DNA for the CDR3: TGCGCCAGCAGCCTACTAGGAACCACAGATACGCAGTATTTT. It encodes CASSLLGTTDTQYF.